These 27 T cell receptor beta chains share one sample of origin, sequenced in a study of T cell responses to AZD1222 COVID-19 vaccine. Measured with immunoSEQ multiplex PCR; TCRdb has only the in-frame clones, and not every one. The table lists approximately 130,000 clones, over 85% of them singletons. This material consisted of peripheral blood, taken on day 0 of AZD1222 vaccination. These TCRs come from an adult in good health.

The rearrangement uses TRBV6-5 and TRBJ1-4, with 7 bases lining up with TRBD1. There are 13 residues in the CDR3. Germline trimming cut 7 bases from V and 4 bases from J; bases unmatched to any gene: 3. In germline, CDR1 is MNHEY, CDR2 SVGAGI. Written as DNA, the CDR3 is TGTGCCAGCACCAGGGGGGTTAATGAAAAACTGTTTTTT. Translating gives CASTRGVNEKLFF.

V and J are TRBV6-2 or TRBV6-3 and TRBJ1-5; a weak D match, TRBD1 (5 bases). This CDR3 spans 13 amino acids. Germline-derived CDR1 and CDR2 are MNHEY and SVGEGT. V was shortened by 5 bases and J by 3 bases, with 8 bases between the two germline ends. CDR3 DNA sequence: TGTGCCAGCAGTACGGGGGACAATCAGCCCCAGCATTTT. Amino acid sequence: CASSTGDNQPQHF.

The chain uses TRBV20-1 and TRBJ2-5; TRBD2 matches 7 bases. V shed 3 bases, J shed 3 bases, and the junction held 10 bases outside the gene matches. Germline values: CDR1 DFQATT, CDR2 SNEGSKA (reference sequence). This CDR3 has 15 residues. The CDR3 DNA is TGCAGTGCTAGTCCAGACGCGGGAGTGAAAGAGACCCAGTACTTC. It encodes CSASPDAGVKETQYF.

This chain connects TRBV29-1 to TRBJ1-2, with D possibly being TRBD1 (6 bases). CDR3 size: 12 residues. Germline loops: CDR1 SQVTM, CDR2 ANQGSEA. The V gene lost 6 bases and the J gene lost 3 bases, with 11 bases spanning the gap. The CDR3 nucleotides read TGCAGCGTGTCACAGGGAGACTATGGCTACACCTTC. This gives the protein CSVSQGDYGYTF.

The chain is built from TRBV9 and TRBJ1-2, with D unclear. The length of the CDR3 is 13 residues. Germline CDR1 SGDLS, CDR2 YYNGEE. The ends were cut back, 1 base at V and 2 bases at J, with 6 bases in the middle. The DNA of the CDR3 is TGTGCCAGCAGCGTAATGGGCAACTATGGCTACACCTTC. This translates into CASSVMGNYGYTF.

The chain combines TRBV28 with TRBJ2-7; perhaps D is TRBD1 or TRBD2 (5 bases each). The V end was cut by 11 bases, the J end by 6 bases, with 17 bases between. The CDR3 has 12 amino acids. CDR1 is MDHEN and CDR2 is SYDVKM in the germline V gene. The CDR3 sequence is CAGSRGVAEQYF. CDR3 in DNA: TGTGCCGGGTCCCGAGGGGTCGCCGAGCAGTACTTC.

This rearrangement joins TRBV12-3 or TRBV12-4 to TRBJ2-7; D not certain. The V end lost 7 bases, the J end lost 5 bases, and 12 bases lay between the germline ends. The CDR3 spans 12 residues. CDR3: CASTKGWNEQYF. CDR3 DNA: TGTGCCAGCACTAAAGGTTGGAACGAGCAGTACTTC.

The chain has TRBV20-1 and TRBJ1-3, with D possibly TRBD1 on 6 matching bases. Germline lookup yields CDR1 DFQATT and CDR2 SNEGSKA (reference sequence). V gave up 5 bases and J gave up 9 bases, with 11 bases separating them. This CDR3 has 11 amino acids. CDR3 protein: CSAGTGITIYF. The CDR3 DNA sequence: TGCAGTGCTGGTACAGGGATCACCATATATTTT.

The V gene is TRBV14, the J gene TRBJ2-1; D tentatively reads TRBD1 or TRBD2 (5 bases each). Trimming took 3 bases from V and 1 from J, leaving 13 bases between them. This CDR3 is built from 16 residues. Germline CDR1 is SGHDN and CDR2 is FVKESK. This chain's CDR3 is CASSHHWGGSYNEQFF. In nucleotides, the CDR3 is TGTGCCAGCAGCCATCATTGGGGCGGGTCCTACAATGAGCAGTTCTTC.

This chain connects TRBV9 to TRBJ2-3; no definite D call. Germline V gene data show CDR1 as SGDLS and CDR2 as YYNGEE. This CDR3 spans 14 amino acids. The V end lost 3 bases, the J end lost 4 bases, and 12 bases lay between the germline ends. CDR3 loop: CASSAGVSADTQYF. In DNA, the CDR3 is TGTGCCAGCAGCGCTGGAGTGAGCGCAGATACGCAGTATTTT. Supplemented by reference TRBV9 and TRBJ2-3, the full variable domain reads DSGVTQTPKHLITATGQRVTLRCSPRSGDLSVYWYQQSLDQGLQFLIQYYNGEERAKGNILERFSAQQFPDLHSELNLSSLELGDSALYFCASSAGVSADTQYFGPGTRLTVL.

This chain connects TRBV29-1 to TRBJ1-3; no clear D gene. CDR3 length equals 12 residues. V dropped 2 bases and J dropped 2 bases, with 4 bases sitting between them. CDR1 is SQVTM and CDR2 is ANQGSEA in the germline V gene. The chain's CDR3 is CSVEYAGNTIYF. DNA for the CDR3: TGCAGCGTTGAATATGCTGGAAACACCATATATTTT.

The V call is TRBV11-2, the J call TRBJ1-3, with D unclear. CDR1 is SGHAT and CDR2 is FQNNGV in the germline V gene. V was shortened by 4 bases and J by 7 bases, with 5 bases between the two germline ends. CDR3 length: 11 residues. The CDR3 DNA sequence: TGTGCCAGCAGCTCGGCGAACACCATATATTTT. Translated: CASSSANTIYF. The full variable domain, completed using reference TRBV11-2 and TRBJ1-3, is EAGVAQSPRYKIIEKRQSVAFWCNPISGHATLYWYQQILGQGPKLLIQFQNNGVVDDSQLPKDRFSAERLKGVDSTLKIQPAKLEDSAVYLCASSSANTIYFGEGSWLTVV.

The sample holds one count of this clone. The chain recombines TRBV28 with TRBJ1-2; D remains ambiguous. The V and J ends lost 3 bases and 2 bases respectively, with 4 bases between them. CDR1 and CDR2 from the germline V gene are MDHEN and SYDVKM. This CDR3 spans 12 amino acids. The CDR3: CASSFGNYGYTF. For the CDR3, the DNA is TGTGCCAGCAGTTTCGGGAACTATGGCTACACCTTC.

The chain has TRBV12-3 or TRBV12-4 and TRBJ1-2; 7 positions agree with TRBD1. The CDR3 totals 13 residues. With 5 bases clipped from V and 8 bases from J, the junction kept 8 bases outside the gene matches. The chain's CDR3 is CASSLHRGSGYTF. The CDR3 coding sequence is TGTGCCAGCAGTCTCCACAGGGGTTCAGGCTACACCTTC.

The chain is built from TRBV28 and TRBJ1-1; 8 bases fit TRBD1. Germline assignment: CDR1 MDHEN and CDR2 SYDVKM. Trimming at V came to 0 bases and at J to 1 base, leaving 1 base not matched to a gene. This CDR3 has 15 amino acids. Here the CDR3 DNA reads TGTGCCAGCAGTTTATGGACAGGGGAGAACACTGAAGCTTTCTTT. It codes for CASSLWTGENTEAFF.

The J gene is TRBJ1-6, the V gene TRBV4-1; 7 bases align to TRBD1. The CDR3 is 16 amino acids. The germline gives CDR1 MGHRA, CDR2 YSYEKL. Unmatched junction bases numbered 9, after V lost 2 bases and J lost 8 bases. In DNA form, the CDR3 reads TGCGCCAGCAGCCAACGTTCCGGGACAGAGGATTCACCCCTCCACTTT. Protein: CASSQRSGTEDSPLHF.

The chain uses TRBV28 and TRBJ2-7; 7 bases line up with TRBD2. This CDR3 region has 15 residues. Trimming cost V 5 bases and J 3 bases; bases outside gene matches: 10. Looked up from germline, CDR1 is MDHEN and CDR2 is SYDVKM. CDR3 loop: CASSGKTSRYYEQYF. CDR3 coding DNA: TGTGCCAGCAGTGGAAAGACTAGCAGATACTACGAGCAGTACTTC.

The J gene is TRBJ1-5, the V gene TRBV11-2, with a weak D call TRBD1 (6 bases). V was pared by 0 bases and J by 4 bases, with 16 bases between. Looked up from germline, CDR1 is SGHAT and CDR2 is FQNNGV. This CDR3 region has 17 residues. Here the CDR3 reads CASSLDWRQGKNQPQHF. The CDR3 nucleotides are TGTGCCAGCAGCTTAGATTGGAGGCAGGGGAAAAATCAGCCCCAGCATTTT. Together with reference TRBV11-2 and TRBJ1-5, the CDR3 gives the full variable domain: EAGVAQSPRYKIIEKRQSVAFWCNPISGHATLYWYQQILGQGPKLLIQFQNNGVVDDSQLPKDRFSAERLKGVDSTLKIQPAKLEDSAVYLCASSLDWRQGKNQPQHFGDGTRLSIL.

The gene calls are TRBV19 and TRBJ2-7, with a weak D call TRBD1 (7 bases). The V gene's germline CDR1 is LNHDA and CDR2 SQIVND (reference sequence). The V gene lost 7 bases and the J gene lost 5 bases, with 24 bases spanning the gap. The CDR3 contains 16 residues. CDR3 sequence: CASTPRGPGWRDEQYF. Here the CDR3 DNA reads TGTGCCAGTACCCCAAGGGGGCCAGGGTGGAGGGACGAGCAGTACTTC.

CDR3 DNA: TGTGCCAGCTCACTTGCGGGACAGCAAAACACTGAAGCTTTCTTT. Protein: CASSLAGQQNTEAFF. The rearrangement links TRBV18 to TRBJ1-1; TRBD1 matches 7 bases. Germline trimming cut 4 bases from V and 2 bases from J; bases unmatched to any gene: 7. The CDR3 runs 15 residues. Germline CDR1 reads KGHSH; CDR2 reads LQKENI.

This clone was detected only once. V usage is TRBV11-2 and J usage is TRBJ1-4, with 9 bases aligning to TRBD1. CDR3 length: 15 residues. V dropped 5 bases and J dropped 7; count of bases not matched to a gene: 8. CDR1 and CDR2 from the germline V gene are SGHAT and FQNNGV. CDR3 DNA: TGTGCCAGCAGCCGACGGGGGACAGGGCCTGAAAAACTGTTTTTT. Translated, it gives CASSRRGTGPEKLFF. Looking up the rest from reference TRBV11-2 and TRBJ1-4 gives the full variable domain: EAGVAQSPRYKIIEKRQSVAFWCNPISGHATLYWYQQILGQGPKLLIQFQNNGVVDDSQLPKDRFSAERLKGVDSTLKIQPAKLEDSAVYLCASSRRGTGPEKLFFGSGTQLSVL.

The chain links TRBV6-5 to TRBJ2-3, with D hard to call. V was trimmed by 0 bases and J by 0 bases, leaving 7 bases between them. Germline values: CDR1 MNHEY, CDR2 SVGAGI. The CDR3 totals 15 residues. The CDR3 nucleotides read TGTGCCAGCAGTTACTCACAAACTAGCACAGATACGCAGTATTTT. This encodes CASSYSQTSTDTQYF.

The chain links TRBV7-9 to TRBJ1-1; the D is unclear. The CDR3 consists of 12 residues. CDR1 is SEHNR and CDR2 is FQNEAQ in the germline V gene (reference sequence). Trimming removed 8 bases at V and 4 bases at J, with 11 bases between. This CDR3 is CASEMAATEAFF. In nucleotides, the CDR3 is TGTGCCAGCGAAATGGCGGCCACTGAAGCTTTCTTT.

This chain connects TRBV6-5 to TRBJ2-1; no clear D gene. The CDR3 loop spans 12 amino acids. V was cut by 11 bases and J by 7 bases, with 15 bases left in between. Germline values: CDR1 MNHEY, CDR2 SVGAGI. The CDR3 DNA sequence: TGTGCCTCCCTCACGAGTTGGAATGAGCAGTTCTTC. This translates into CASLTSWNEQFF.

This chain uses TRBV5-1 with TRBJ2-5; D possibly matches TRBD1 or TRBD2 (6 bases each). From germline, CDR1 is SGHRS and CDR2 YFSETQ. Deletions cut 7 bases from V and 3 bases from J, with 13 bases between. The CDR3 is 13 amino acids. For the CDR3, the DNA is TGCGCCAGCTGTCCGGGGGCCAAAGAGACCCAGTACTTC. Encoded protein: CASCPGAKETQYF.

J is TRBJ1-3 and V is TRBV14; TRBD1 is a possible D gene (5 bases). V lost 1 base and J 4 bases, leaving 8 bases between the germline ends. Germline CDR1 and CDR2: SGHDN and FVKESK. This CDR3 comprises 14 residues. CDR3 nucleotide sequence: TGTGCCAGCAGCCAAGTAGGGGTCGGAAACACCATATATTTT. As protein: CASSQVGVGNTIYF.

The chain joins TRBV11-3 to TRBJ2-1, with D possibly called TRBD1 or TRBD2 (5 bases each). The CDR3 spans 14 residues. In germline, CDR1 is SGHNT, CDR2 YENEEA. V was shortened by 4 bases and J by 4 bases, with 11 bases between the two germline ends. CDR3 DNA sequence: TGTGCCAGCAGCTCAAGGGACGGTTACAATGAGCAGTTCTTC. Protein product: CASSSRDGYNEQFF.